This T cell receptor beta chain was sequenced during a study of OX40 agonist ivuxolimab in advanced cancers. Whole-study results and caveats: Relative to CD4+, CD8+ T cells held more expanded clones on average. Certain nonresponders additionally had low normalized T-cell clonal expansion.

Blood samples were obtained at baseline, cycle 4 day 1, and cycle 7 day 1. Germline-derived CDR1 and CDR2 are PRHDT and FYEKMQ (reference sequence). This CDR3 contains 15 residues. After removal of 3 bases from V and 2 bases from J, the junction contained 3 bases not matched to a gene. In the case of this clone: Its antigen is unidentified.

The table came from immunoSEQ multiplex PCR; TCRdb's copy has only in-frame clones and leaves some out. Seen here are around 78,000 clones, about nine tenths observed once, and the top ten hold approximately 0.25%. The chain couples TRBV13 to TRBJ2-3; TRBD1 aligns across 9 bases. The source was CD4+ or CD8+ T cells sorted from blood, collected in a trial of the OX40 agonist ivuxolimab. The clonotype was recovered from an adult with an advanced solid tumor such as melanoma, head and neck, liver or kidney cancer. CDR3: CASSFWDRDTDTQYF. The CDR3 nucleotides read TGTGCCAGCAGCTTTTGGGACAGGGACACAGATACGCAGTATTTT.